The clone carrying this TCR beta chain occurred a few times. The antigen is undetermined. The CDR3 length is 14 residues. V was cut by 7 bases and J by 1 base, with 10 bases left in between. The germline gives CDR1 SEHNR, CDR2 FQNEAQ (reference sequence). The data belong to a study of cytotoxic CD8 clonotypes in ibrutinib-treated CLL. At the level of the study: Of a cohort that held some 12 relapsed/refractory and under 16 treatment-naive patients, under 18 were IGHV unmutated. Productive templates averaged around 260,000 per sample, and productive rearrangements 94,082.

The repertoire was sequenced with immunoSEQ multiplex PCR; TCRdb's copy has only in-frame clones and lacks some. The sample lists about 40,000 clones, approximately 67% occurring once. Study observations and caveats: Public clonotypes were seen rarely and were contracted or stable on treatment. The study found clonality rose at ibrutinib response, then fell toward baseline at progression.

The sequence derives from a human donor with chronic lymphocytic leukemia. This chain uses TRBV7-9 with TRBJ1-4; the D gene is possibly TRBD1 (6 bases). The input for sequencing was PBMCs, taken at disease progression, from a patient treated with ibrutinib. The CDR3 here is CASTGGRTNEKLFF. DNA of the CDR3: TGTGCCAGCACCGGGGGCAGAACTAATGAAAAACTGTTTTTT.